Given below is one T cell receptor (beta chain) in context. The data were obtained in a study of T cell responses to AZD1222 COVID-19 vaccine. V lost 3 bases, J lost 7 bases, and 10 bases lay in between. Germline-derived CDR1 and CDR2 are LNHDA and SQIVND (reference sequence). The CDR3 consists of 14 residues. Assay: immunoSEQ multiplex PCR; the TCRdb copy retains only in-frame clones and omits some. The sample includes 100,000 to 150,000 clones, more than 80% of them seen just once. V gene TRBV19 combines with J gene TRBJ1-6, with no clear D. Sample: peripheral blood, taken on day 0 of AZD1222 vaccination. The receptor was derived from an adult in good health. In DNA form, the CDR3 reads TGTGCCAGTAGTATTGGCGGAACGAATTCACCCCTCCACTTT. The encoded protein is CASSIGGTNSPLHF.